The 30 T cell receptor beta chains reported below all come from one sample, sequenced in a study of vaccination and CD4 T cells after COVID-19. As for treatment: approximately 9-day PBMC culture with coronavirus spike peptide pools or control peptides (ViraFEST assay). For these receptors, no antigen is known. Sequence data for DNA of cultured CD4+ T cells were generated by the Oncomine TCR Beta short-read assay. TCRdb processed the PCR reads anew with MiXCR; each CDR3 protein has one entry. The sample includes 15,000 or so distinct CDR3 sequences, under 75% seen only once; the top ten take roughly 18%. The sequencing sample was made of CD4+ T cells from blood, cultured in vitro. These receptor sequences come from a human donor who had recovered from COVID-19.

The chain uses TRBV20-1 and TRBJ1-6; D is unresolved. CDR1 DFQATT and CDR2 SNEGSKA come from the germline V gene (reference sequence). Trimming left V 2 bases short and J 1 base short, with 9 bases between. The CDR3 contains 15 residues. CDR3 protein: CSARSVGSYNSPLHF. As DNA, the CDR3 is TGCAGTGCTAGATCCGTCGGGTCCTATAATTCACCCCTCCACTTT.

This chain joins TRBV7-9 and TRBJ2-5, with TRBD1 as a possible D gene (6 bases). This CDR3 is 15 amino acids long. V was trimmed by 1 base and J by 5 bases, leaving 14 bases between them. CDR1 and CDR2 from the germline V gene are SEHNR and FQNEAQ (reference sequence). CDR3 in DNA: TGTGCCAGCAGCTTAGATGTTGGGGGCGGGGAGACCCAGTACTTC. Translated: CASSLDVGGGETQYF.

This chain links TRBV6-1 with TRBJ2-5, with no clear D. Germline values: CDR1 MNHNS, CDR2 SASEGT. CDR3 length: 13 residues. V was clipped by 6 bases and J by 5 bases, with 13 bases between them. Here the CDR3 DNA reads TGTGCCAGCAGCCCTACCCGAGGCGAGACCCAGTACTTC. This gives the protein CASSPTRGETQYF.

CDR3 loop: CASSFSTSGIPYNEQFF. Here the CDR3 DNA reads TGTGCCAGCAGTTTTTCGACTAGCGGGATTCCCTACAATGAGCAGTTCTTC. This chain uses TRBV27 with TRBJ2-1; 11 bases align to TRBD2. Germline V gene data show CDR1 as MNHEY and CDR2 as SMNVEV (reference sequence). The ends lost 3 bases at V and 2 bases at J; junction bases unmatched: 6. The CDR3 covers 17 residues.

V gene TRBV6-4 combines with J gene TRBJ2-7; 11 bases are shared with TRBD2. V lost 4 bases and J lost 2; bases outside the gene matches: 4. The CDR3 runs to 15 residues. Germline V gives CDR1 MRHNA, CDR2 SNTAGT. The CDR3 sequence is CASSVLAGGPYEQYF. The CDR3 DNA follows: TGTGCCAGCAGTGTTTTAGCGGGAGGGCCCTACGAGCAGTACTTC.

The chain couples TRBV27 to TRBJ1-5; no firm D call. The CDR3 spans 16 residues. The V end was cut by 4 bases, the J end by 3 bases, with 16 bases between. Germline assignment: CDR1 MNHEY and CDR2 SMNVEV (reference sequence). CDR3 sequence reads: CASSSRWSEHNQPQHF. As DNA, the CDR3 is TGTGCCAGCAGTTCCCGGTGGAGCGAACACAATCAGCCCCAGCATTTT.

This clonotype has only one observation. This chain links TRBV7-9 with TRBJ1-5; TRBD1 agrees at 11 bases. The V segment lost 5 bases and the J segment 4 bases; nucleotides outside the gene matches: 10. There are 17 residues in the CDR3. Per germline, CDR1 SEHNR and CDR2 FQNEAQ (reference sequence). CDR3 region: CASSQGQGARLNQPQHF. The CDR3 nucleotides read TGTGCCAGCAGCCAAGGACAGGGGGCCCGATTAAATCAGCCCCAGCATTTT.

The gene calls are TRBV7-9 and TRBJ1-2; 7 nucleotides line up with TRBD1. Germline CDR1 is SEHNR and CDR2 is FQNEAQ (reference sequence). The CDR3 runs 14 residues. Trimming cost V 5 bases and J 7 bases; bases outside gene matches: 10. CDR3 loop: CASSEQGRPGGYTF. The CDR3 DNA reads TGTGCCAGCAGCGAACAGGGGCGACCGGGTGGCTACACCTTC.

CDR3 sequence (DNA): TGCAGTGCTAGAGGGGATTCTGGGGCCAACGTCCTGACTTTC. Translated: CSARGDSGANVLTF. The J gene is TRBJ2-6, the V gene TRBV20-1, with D uncertain. V lost 1 base to trimming and J lost 1 base, with 5 bases between them. The germline CDR1 and CDR2 sequences are DFQATT and SNEGSKA (reference sequence). CDR3 length: 14 residues.

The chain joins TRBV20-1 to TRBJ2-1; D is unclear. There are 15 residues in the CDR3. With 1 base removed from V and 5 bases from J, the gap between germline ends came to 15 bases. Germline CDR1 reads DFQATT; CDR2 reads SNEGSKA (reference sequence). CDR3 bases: TGCAGTGCTAGAGTCCCGGACGGGCGAAACAATGAGCAGTTCTTC. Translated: CSARVPDGRNNEQFF.

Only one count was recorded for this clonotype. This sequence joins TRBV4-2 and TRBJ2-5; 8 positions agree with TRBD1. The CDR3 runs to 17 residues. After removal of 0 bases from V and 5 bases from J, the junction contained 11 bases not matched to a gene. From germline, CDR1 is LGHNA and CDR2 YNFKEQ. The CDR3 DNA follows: TGTGCCAGCAGCCAAGAGCGACAGGGGACGGGGATGGAGACCCAGTACTTC. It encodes CASSQERQGTGMETQYF.

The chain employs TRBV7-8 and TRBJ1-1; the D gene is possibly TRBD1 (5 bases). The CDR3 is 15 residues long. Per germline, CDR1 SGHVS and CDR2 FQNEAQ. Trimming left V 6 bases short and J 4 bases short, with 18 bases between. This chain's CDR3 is CASRHLGASGTEAFF. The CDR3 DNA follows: TGTGCCAGCAGACACCTAGGGGCGTCGGGCACTGAAGCTTTCTTT.

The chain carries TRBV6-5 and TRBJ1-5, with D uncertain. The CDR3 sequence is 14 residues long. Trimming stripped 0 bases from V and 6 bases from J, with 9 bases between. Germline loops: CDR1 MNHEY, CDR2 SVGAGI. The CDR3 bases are TGTGCCAGCAGTTACTCGAGGCTCGTTCAGCCCCAGCATTTT. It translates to CASSYSRLVQPQHF.

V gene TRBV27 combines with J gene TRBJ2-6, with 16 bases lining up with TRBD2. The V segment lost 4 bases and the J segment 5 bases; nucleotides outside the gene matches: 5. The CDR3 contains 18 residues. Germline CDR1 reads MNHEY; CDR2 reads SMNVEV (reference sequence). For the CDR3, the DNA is TGTGCCAGCAGTTCCGGGACTAGCGGGAGGGTAAGGGCCAACGTCCTGACTTTC. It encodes CASSSGTSGRVRANVLTF.

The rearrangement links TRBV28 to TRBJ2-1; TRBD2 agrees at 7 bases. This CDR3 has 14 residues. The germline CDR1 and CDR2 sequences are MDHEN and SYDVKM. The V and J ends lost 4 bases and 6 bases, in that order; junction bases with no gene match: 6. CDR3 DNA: TGTGCCAGCAGTTCATCGGGAGGAACCAATGAGCAGTTCTTC. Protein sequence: CASSSSGGTNEQFF.

In nucleotides, the CDR3 is TGTGCCAGCAGCTACCGGGCAGGGGGAGGCAATCAGCCCCAGCATTTT. Encoded protein: CASSYRAGGGNQPQHF. The V gene is TRBV11-2, the J gene TRBJ1-5; 7 bases match TRBD1. V lost 4 bases to trimming and J lost 2 bases; unmatched junction nucleotides: 8. Germline lookup yields CDR1 SGHAT and CDR2 FQNNGV. This CDR3 comprises 16 residues.

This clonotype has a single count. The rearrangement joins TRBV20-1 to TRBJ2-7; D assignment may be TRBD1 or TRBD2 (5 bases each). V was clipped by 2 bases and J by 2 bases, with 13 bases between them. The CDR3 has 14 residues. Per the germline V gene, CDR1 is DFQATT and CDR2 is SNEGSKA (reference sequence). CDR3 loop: CSARTERGAYEQYF. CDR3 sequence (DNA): TGCAGTGCTAGAACTGAAAGGGGAGCCTACGAGCAGTACTTC.

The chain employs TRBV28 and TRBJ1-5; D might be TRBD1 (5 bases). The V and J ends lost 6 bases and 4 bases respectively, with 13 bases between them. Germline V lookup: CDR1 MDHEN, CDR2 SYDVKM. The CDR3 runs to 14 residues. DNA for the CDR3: TGTGCCAGCAGGACCCCTACAGGAAATCAGCCCCAGCATTTT. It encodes CASRTPTGNQPQHF.

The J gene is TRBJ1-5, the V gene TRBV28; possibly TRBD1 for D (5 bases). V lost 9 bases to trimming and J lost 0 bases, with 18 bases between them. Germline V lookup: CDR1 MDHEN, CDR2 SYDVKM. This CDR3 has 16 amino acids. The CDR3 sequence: CARRPGGGNSNQPQHF. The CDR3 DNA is TGTGCCAGAAGACCCGGGGGGGGGAATAGCAATCAGCCCCAGCATTTT.

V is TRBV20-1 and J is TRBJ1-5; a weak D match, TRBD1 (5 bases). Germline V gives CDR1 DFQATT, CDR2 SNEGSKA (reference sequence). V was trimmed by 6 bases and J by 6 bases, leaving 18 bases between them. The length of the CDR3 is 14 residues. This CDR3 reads CSAKRAWGRQPQHF. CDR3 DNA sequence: TGCAGTGCAAAGAGGGCGTGGGGCCGTCAGCCCCAGCATTTT.

CDR3 protein: CASSEWGTSTDTQYF. Here the CDR3 DNA reads TGTGCCAGCAGTGAATGGGGGACTAGCACAGATACGCAGTATTTT. The chain recombines TRBV6-1 with TRBJ2-3; D perhaps matches TRBD2 (6 bases). Trimming pared 2 bases from V and 0 bases from J, leaving 9 bases between. The CDR3 is 15 amino acids. Germline-derived CDR1 and CDR2 are MNHNS and SASEGT.

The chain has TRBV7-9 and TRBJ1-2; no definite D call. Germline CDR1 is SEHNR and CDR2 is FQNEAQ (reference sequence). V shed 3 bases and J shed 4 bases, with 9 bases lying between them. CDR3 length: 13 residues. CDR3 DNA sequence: TGTGCCAGCAGCTTGGGGAAGTTCTATGGCTACACCTTC. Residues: CASSLGKFYGYTF.

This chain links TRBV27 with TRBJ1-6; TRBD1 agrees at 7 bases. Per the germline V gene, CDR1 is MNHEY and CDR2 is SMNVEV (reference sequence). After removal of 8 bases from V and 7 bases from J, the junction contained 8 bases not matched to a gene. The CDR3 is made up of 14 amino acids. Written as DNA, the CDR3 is TGTGCCAGCCAAGGGGGCGGGAAAAATTCACCCCTCCACTTT. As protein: CASQGGGKNSPLHF.

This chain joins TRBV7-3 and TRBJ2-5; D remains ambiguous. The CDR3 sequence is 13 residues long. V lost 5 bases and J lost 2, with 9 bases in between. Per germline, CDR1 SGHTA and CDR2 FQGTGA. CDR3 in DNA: TGTGCCAGCAGCCGCAGCGCACAAGAGACCCAGTACTTC. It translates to CASSRSAQETQYF.

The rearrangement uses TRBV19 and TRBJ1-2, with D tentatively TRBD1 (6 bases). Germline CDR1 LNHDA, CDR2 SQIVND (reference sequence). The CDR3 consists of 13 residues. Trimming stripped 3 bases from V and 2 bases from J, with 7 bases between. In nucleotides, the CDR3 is TGTGCCAGTAGTATGGACAGCAACTATGGCTACACCTTC. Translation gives CASSMDSNYGYTF.

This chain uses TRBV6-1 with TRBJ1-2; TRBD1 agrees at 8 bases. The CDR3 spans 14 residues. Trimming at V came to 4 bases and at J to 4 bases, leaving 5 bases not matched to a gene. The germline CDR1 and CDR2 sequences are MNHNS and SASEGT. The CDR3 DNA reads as TGTGCCAGCAGTGGGCAGGGGGCGGGCTATGGCTACACCTTC. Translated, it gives CASSGQGAGYGYTF.

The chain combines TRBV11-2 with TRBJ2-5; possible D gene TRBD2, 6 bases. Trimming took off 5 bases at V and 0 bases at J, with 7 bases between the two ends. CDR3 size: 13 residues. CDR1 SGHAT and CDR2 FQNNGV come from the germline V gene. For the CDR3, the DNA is TGTGCCAGCAGCAGGGACTACCAAGAGACCCAGTACTTC. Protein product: CASSRDYQETQYF.

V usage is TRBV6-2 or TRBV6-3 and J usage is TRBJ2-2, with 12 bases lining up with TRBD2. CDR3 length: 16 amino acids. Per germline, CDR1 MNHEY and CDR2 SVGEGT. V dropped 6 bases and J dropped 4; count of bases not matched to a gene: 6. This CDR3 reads CASSPLAGGGTGELFF. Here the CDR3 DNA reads TGTGCCAGCAGCCCACTAGCGGGAGGAGGCACCGGGGAGCTGTTTTTT.

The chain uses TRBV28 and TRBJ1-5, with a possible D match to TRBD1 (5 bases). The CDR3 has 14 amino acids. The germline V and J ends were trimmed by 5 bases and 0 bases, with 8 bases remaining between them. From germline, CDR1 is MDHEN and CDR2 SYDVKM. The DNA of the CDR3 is TGTGCCAGCAGTCCCAGGGTTAGCAATCAGCCCCAGCATTTT. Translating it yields CASSPRVSNQPQHF. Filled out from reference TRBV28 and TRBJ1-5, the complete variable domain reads DVKVTQSSRYLVKRTGEKVFLECVQDMDHENMFWYRQDPGLGLRLIYFSYDVKMKEKGDIPEGYSVSREKKERFSLILESASTNQTSMYLCASSPRVSNQPQHFGDGTRLSIL.

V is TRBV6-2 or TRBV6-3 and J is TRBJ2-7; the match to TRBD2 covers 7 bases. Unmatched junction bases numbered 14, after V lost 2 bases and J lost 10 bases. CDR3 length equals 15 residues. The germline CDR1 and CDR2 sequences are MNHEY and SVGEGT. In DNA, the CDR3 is TGTGCCAGCAGTTACGATTCTAGCGGCACCGAGGCCCAGTACTTC. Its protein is CASSYDSSGTEAQYF.